A selection of T cell receptor beta chains follows, all from one sample in a study of beta chain features in type 1 diabetes. Using immunoSEQ multiplex PCR, the repertoire was profiled, and TCRdb retains in-frame clones only, with some absent. The sample has 52,000 or so clones, approximately 52% seen once; the top ten hold roughly 2.6%. The specimen sequenced was Tregs from blood. The receptors here all came from a woman aged 40 to 50 with type 1 diabetes. Each CDR3 is given with its conserved first and last residue. D genes are given only for firm matches. Not every row has a clone size; where given, it reads once, few, many or a size class.

cdr3_nt: TGTGCCAGCAGCCCCCGAGCAGGCCAATACAATGAGCAGTTCTTC; cdr3_aa: CASSPRAGQYNEQFF; v_call: TRBV9; d_call: -; clone_size: -; j_call: TRBJ2-1
cdr3_nt: TGTGCCAGCAGCTTATCTCTAGCGGGCACCGGGGAGCTGTTTTTT; cdr3_aa: CASSLSLAGTGELFF; v_call: TRBV7-2; d_call: TRBD2; clone_size: -; j_call: TRBJ2-2
cdr3_nt: TGCGCCAGCGGAAGACTAGCGGGCTCACTAGAAAATGAGCAGTTCTTC; cdr3_aa: CASGRLAGSLENEQFF; v_call: TRBV5-1; d_call: TRBD2; clone_size: -; j_call: TRBJ2-1
cdr3_nt: TGTGCCAGCTCACCCGGGACTTCGAACACCGGGGAGCTGTTTTTT; cdr3_aa: CASSPGTSNTGELFF; v_call: TRBV18; d_call: -; clone_size: -; j_call: TRBJ2-2
cdr3_nt: TGTGCCAGCAGCTTAACCGGGACAGGTGACTCCTACGAGCAGTACTTC; cdr3_aa: CASSLTGTGDSYEQYF; v_call: TRBV7-2; d_call: TRBD1; clone_size: -; j_call: TRBJ2-7
cdr3_nt: TGTGCCAGTAGTCCGACAGGGCCTTATTCCTACGAGCAGTACTTC; cdr3_aa: CASSPTGPYSYEQYF; v_call: TRBV19; d_call: TRBD1; clone_size: few; j_call: TRBJ2-7
cdr3_nt: TGTGCCAGCAGTGACAGGGCCGGATCACCCCTCCACTTT; cdr3_aa: CASSDRAGSPLHF; v_call: TRBV6-6; d_call: TRBD1; clone_size: -; j_call: TRBJ1-6
cdr3_nt: TGCGCCAGCAGCTTGAACTCCAATGAGCAGTTCTTC; cdr3_aa: CASSLNSNEQFF; v_call: TRBV5-1; d_call: -; clone_size: many; j_call: TRBJ2-1
cdr3_nt: TGTGCCAGCAGACAGGGGGCAAACGGAAACACCATATATTTT; cdr3_aa: CASRQGANGNTIYF; v_call: TRBV21-1; d_call: -; clone_size: few; j_call: TRBJ1-3
cdr3_nt: TGTGCCAGCAGCTTAGAGACTTACGGGGGGCCGAGAAACATTCAGTACTTC; cdr3_aa: CASSLETYGGPRNIQYF; v_call: TRBV7-2; d_call: -; clone_size: few; j_call: TRBJ2-4
cdr3_nt: TGCGCCAGCCGGGAGCCATCCTACGAGCAGTACTTC; cdr3_aa: CASREPSYEQYF; v_call: TRBV5-1; d_call: -; clone_size: few; j_call: TRBJ2-7
cdr3_nt: TGTGCCAGCAGTTACTCGGAGGACAAAAACATTCAGTACTTC; cdr3_aa: CASSYSEDKNIQYF; v_call: TRBV10-3; d_call: -; clone_size: -; j_call: TRBJ2-4
cdr3_nt: TGTGCCATCAGGCGGGGGGTTGACACAGATACGCAGTATTTT; cdr3_aa: CAIRRGVDTDTQYF; v_call: TRBV10-3; d_call: TRBD2; clone_size: many; j_call: TRBJ2-3
cdr3_nt: TGTGCCAGCAGTGGCGGGGGAGTTCAAGGGCCCCAGCATTTT; cdr3_aa: CASSGGGVQGPQHF; v_call: TRBV6-1; d_call: -; clone_size: few; j_call: TRBJ1-5
cdr3_nt: TGTGCCAGCATCACCTCCGGACTAGCGGCGAAGGGGACGCAGTATTTT; cdr3_aa: CASITSGLAAKGTQYF; v_call: TRBV7-9; d_call: TRBD2; clone_size: -; j_call: TRBJ2-3
cdr3_nt: TGTGCCAGCAGTGGACGACAGGGGGCTGGCTACACCTTC; cdr3_aa: CASSGRQGAGYTF; v_call: TRBV2; d_call: TRBD1; clone_size: -; j_call: TRBJ1-2
cdr3_nt: TGCGCCAGCAGCTTTATTTCTGTAGGCGGGAGAACGGCTAGCTCCTACAATGAGCAGTTCTTC; cdr3_aa: CASSFISVGGRTASSYNEQFF; v_call: TRBV5-1; d_call: TRBD2; clone_size: -; j_call: TRBJ2-1
cdr3_nt: TGCAGCGTTGGGAGGAAGGGGGGGGTGACCCAGTACTTC; cdr3_aa: CSVGRKGGVTQYF; v_call: TRBV29-1; d_call: -; clone_size: few; j_call: TRBJ2-5
cdr3_nt: TGTGCCAGCAGTTTTCTAGTGAACACTGAAGCTTTCTTT; cdr3_aa: CASSFLVNTEAFF; v_call: TRBV6-6; d_call: -; clone_size: -; j_call: TRBJ1-1
cdr3_nt: TGCGCCAGCAGCTTGATGGGGACAGCTTTTGGGGAGCAGTACTTC; cdr3_aa: CASSLMGTAFGEQYF; v_call: TRBV5-1; d_call: TRBD1; clone_size: once; j_call: TRBJ2-7
cdr3_nt: TGTGCCAGCAGCGCCCGATTGACAGGGACTGGAAACACCATATATTTT; cdr3_aa: CASSARLTGTGNTIYF; v_call: TRBV9; d_call: TRBD1; clone_size: -; j_call: TRBJ1-3
cdr3_nt: TGCGCCAGCAGCGACCCCTGGCGAGGGCTAGGGAACACTGAAGCTTTCTTT; cdr3_aa: CASSDPWRGLGNTEAFF; v_call: TRBV4-1; d_call: -; clone_size: -; j_call: TRBJ1-1
cdr3_nt: TGTGCCAGCAGCTCCGGGACAGTTAACTATGGCTACACCTTC; cdr3_aa: CASSSGTVNYGYTF; v_call: TRBV7-2; d_call: TRBD1; clone_size: -; j_call: TRBJ1-2
cdr3_nt: TGTGCCAGCAGTTTCGGGAGAAGTTATGGCTACACCTTC; cdr3_aa: CASSFGRSYGYTF; v_call: TRBV27; d_call: -; clone_size: -; j_call: TRBJ1-2
cdr3_nt: TGTGCCAGCAGTTCGGGACAGGGGGACACCGGGGAGCTGTTTTTT; cdr3_aa: CASSSGQGDTGELFF; v_call: TRBV28; d_call: TRBD1; clone_size: -; j_call: TRBJ2-2
cdr3_nt: TGTGCCAGCCGTGGGAGGGGATACTCTGGAAACACCATATATTTT; cdr3_aa: CASRGRGYSGNTIYF; v_call: TRBV28; d_call: -; clone_size: -; j_call: TRBJ1-3
cdr3_nt: TGTGCCAGCACCTCCGGGGGTCTGGACTATGGCTACACCTTC; cdr3_aa: CASTSGGLDYGYTF; v_call: TRBV7-3; d_call: -; clone_size: -; j_call: TRBJ1-2
cdr3_nt: TGTGCCAGCAGTCCCGGACTAGCGGGAGGGCCGATTGAGCAGTTCTTC; cdr3_aa: CASSPGLAGGPIEQFF; v_call: TRBV28; d_call: TRBD2; clone_size: -; j_call: TRBJ2-1
cdr3_nt: TGTGCCAGCAGTTTGACAGGGGGGGCAGGGTGGTATGAGCAGTTCTTC; cdr3_aa: CASSLTGGAGWYEQFF; v_call: TRBV28; d_call: TRBD1; clone_size: -; j_call: TRBJ2-1
cdr3_nt: TGTGCCAGCAGCTTAAGACCGGGTGACAGGGCGATAGGTGGAGGCTACACCTTC; cdr3_aa: CASSLRPGDRAIGGGYTF; v_call: TRBV7-2; d_call: TRBD1; clone_size: -; j_call: TRBJ1-2
cdr3_nt: TGTGCCAGCAGCTCCCTTTCCGGTAACGCCTCACCCCTCCACTTT; cdr3_aa: CASSSLSGNASPLHF; v_call: TRBV5-6; d_call: -; clone_size: -; j_call: TRBJ1-6
cdr3_nt: TGTGCCAGCAGCGTAGGGGCCACTAGCACAGATACGCAGTATTTT; cdr3_aa: CASSVGATSTDTQYF; v_call: TRBV9; d_call: -; clone_size: -; j_call: TRBJ2-3
cdr3_nt: TGTGCCAGCAGTTTAAGAAAAGCGGACAGATTTCAAGAGACCCAGTACTTC; cdr3_aa: CASSLRKADRFQETQYF; v_call: TRBV28; d_call: -; clone_size: few; j_call: TRBJ2-5
cdr3_nt: TGTGCCAGCAGCTTAGGGGGCTGGAGCTCCTACAATGAGCAGTTCTTC; cdr3_aa: CASSLGGWSSYNEQFF; v_call: TRBV7-2; d_call: -; clone_size: few; j_call: TRBJ2-1
cdr3_nt: TGTGCCAGCAGCTTAGCGCGGGCAGTATACAATGAGCAGTTCTTC; cdr3_aa: CASSLARAVYNEQFF; v_call: TRBV7-2; d_call: -; clone_size: many; j_call: TRBJ2-1
cdr3_nt: TGCAGCGTTGAGGCATCTTGGCAGGAAGCTTTCTTT; cdr3_aa: CSVEASWQEAFF; v_call: TRBV29-1; d_call: -; clone_size: -; j_call: TRBJ1-1
cdr3_nt: TGTGCCAGCAGCCAAGATTCCGGGGTTCGACGGTATGGCTACACCTTC; cdr3_aa: CASSQDSGVRRYGYTF; v_call: TRBV4-2; d_call: -; clone_size: -; j_call: TRBJ1-2
cdr3_nt: TGTGCCAGCAGCTTATCCTCTAGCGGGAGACCAACCTACGAGCAGTACTTC; cdr3_aa: CASSLSSSGRPTYEQYF; v_call: TRBV7-2; d_call: TRBD2; clone_size: -; j_call: TRBJ2-7
cdr3_nt: TGCAGCGTTGAGCACAGGGGAGAGACCCAGTACTTC; cdr3_aa: CSVEHRGETQYF; v_call: TRBV29-1; d_call: TRBD1; clone_size: few; j_call: TRBJ2-5
cdr3_nt: TGTGCCAGCAGTTCCGGACAGGAGGAAAAGCAGTACTTC; cdr3_aa: CASSSGQEEKQYF; v_call: TRBV28; d_call: TRBD1; clone_size: -; j_call: TRBJ2-7
cdr3_nt: TGTGCCAGCAGTAAAAACCCTTCGGTCAAGCAGTACTTC; cdr3_aa: CASSKNPSVKQYF; v_call: TRBV6-1; d_call: -; clone_size: -; j_call: TRBJ2-7
cdr3_nt: TGTGCCAGCAGCTCCCGGGGGAAGGGCACCGGGGAGCTGTTTTTT; cdr3_aa: CASSSRGKGTGELFF; v_call: TRBV7-2; d_call: -; clone_size: -; j_call: TRBJ2-2
cdr3_nt: TGTGCCAGCAGCCAAGGGACTAGCGGGAGGATGGATACGCAGTATTTT; cdr3_aa: CASSQGTSGRMDTQYF; v_call: TRBV14; d_call: TRBD2; clone_size: -; j_call: TRBJ2-3
cdr3_nt: TGTGCCAGCAGGTTAGGACAGGACAACTACGAGCAGTACTTC; cdr3_aa: CASRLGQDNYEQYF; v_call: TRBV2; d_call: TRBD1; clone_size: -; j_call: TRBJ2-7
cdr3_nt: TGTGCCAGCAGCGAGAGGGGAGGGGGGGTTAATGAGCAGTTCTTC; cdr3_aa: CASSERGGGVNEQFF; v_call: TRBV9; d_call: -; clone_size: -; j_call: TRBJ2-1
cdr3_nt: TGTGCCAGCAGTTACAGGGAGGGGGTAGGCGAGCAGTACTTC; cdr3_aa: CASSYREGVGEQYF; v_call: TRBV27; d_call: -; clone_size: -; j_call: TRBJ2-7
cdr3_nt: TGTGCCAGCAGCTTAGCGGGAGGGCCGGACATTCAGTACTTC; cdr3_aa: CASSLAGGPDIQYF; v_call: TRBV7-2; d_call: TRBD2; clone_size: -; j_call: TRBJ2-4
cdr3_nt: TGCAGTGCTCAGTCGGGTGAGCAGTTCTTC; cdr3_aa: CSAQSGEQFF; v_call: TRBV20-1; d_call: -; clone_size: few; j_call: TRBJ2-1
cdr3_nt: TGTGCCAGCAGTTATGGGGCCAACGTCCTGACTTTC; cdr3_aa: CASSYGANVLTF; v_call: TRBV2; d_call: -; clone_size: -; j_call: TRBJ2-6
cdr3_nt: TGTGCCAGCAGCTTAAGGACGGGGTTTGAAGCTTTCTTT; cdr3_aa: CASSLRTGFEAFF; v_call: TRBV7-9; d_call: -; clone_size: -; j_call: TRBJ1-1
cdr3_nt: TGTGCCAGCAGCTCAACCGACTATTTCCAAGAGACCCAGTACTTC; cdr3_aa: CASSSTDYFQETQYF; v_call: TRBV7-9; d_call: -; clone_size: -; j_call: TRBJ2-5
cdr3_nt: TGTGCCAGCAGCTTAGGCCGGGGAGCGGCGTCCTACGAGCAGTACTTC; cdr3_aa: CASSLGRGAASYEQYF; v_call: TRBV7-2; d_call: -; clone_size: few; j_call: TRBJ2-7
cdr3_nt: TGTGCCAGCAGTGAAGCCCCGGGAGTGGGCTATGGCTACACCTTC; cdr3_aa: CASSEAPGVGYGYTF; v_call: TRBV2; d_call: -; clone_size: -; j_call: TRBJ1-2
cdr3_nt: TGTGCCAGTAGCGATCCTTCCGGGACTAGCGGCTACGAGCAGTACTTC; cdr3_aa: CASSDPSGTSGYEQYF; v_call: TRBV19; d_call: TRBD2; clone_size: few; j_call: TRBJ2-7
cdr3_nt: TGTGCCAGCAGCGTGCCGGGACAGCCCTTGTACAATGAGCAGTTCTTC; cdr3_aa: CASSVPGQPLYNEQFF; v_call: TRBV7-8; d_call: TRBD1; clone_size: once; j_call: TRBJ2-1
cdr3_nt: TGTGCCAGTAGCCGACAGGACACCGGGGAGCTGTTTTTT; cdr3_aa: CASSRQDTGELFF; v_call: TRBV19; d_call: -; clone_size: -; j_call: TRBJ2-2
cdr3_nt: TGTGCCAGCAGGCCCTCACCGGGACAGGGACTAAATGAGCAGTTCTTC; cdr3_aa: CASRPSPGQGLNEQFF; v_call: TRBV27; d_call: TRBD1; clone_size: -; j_call: TRBJ2-1
cdr3_nt: TGCGCCAGCAGCCAAGATGGGGGGAGCAATCAGCCCCAGCATTTT; cdr3_aa: CASSQDGGSNQPQHF; v_call: TRBV4-1; d_call: -; clone_size: -; j_call: TRBJ1-5
cdr3_nt: TGTGCCAGCCAAGACAGCTCTGGAAACACCATATATTTT; cdr3_aa: CASQDSSGNTIYF; v_call: TRBV28; d_call: -; clone_size: -; j_call: TRBJ1-3